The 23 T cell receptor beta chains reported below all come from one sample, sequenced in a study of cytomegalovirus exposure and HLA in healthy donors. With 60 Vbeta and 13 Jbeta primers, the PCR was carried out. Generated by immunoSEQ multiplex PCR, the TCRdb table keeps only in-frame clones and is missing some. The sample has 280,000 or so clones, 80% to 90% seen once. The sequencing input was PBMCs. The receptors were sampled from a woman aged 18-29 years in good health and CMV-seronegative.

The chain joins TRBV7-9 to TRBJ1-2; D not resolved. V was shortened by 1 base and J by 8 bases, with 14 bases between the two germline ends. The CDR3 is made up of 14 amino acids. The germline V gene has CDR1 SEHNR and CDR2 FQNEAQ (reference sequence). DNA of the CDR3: TGTGCCAGCAGCTTAGAGGGAGGACCCCAGGGCTACACCTTC. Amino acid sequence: CASSLEGGPQGYTF.

CDR3 amino acids: CASSLALGGASNYEQYF. CDR3 bases: TGCGCCAGCAGCTTGGCCTTGGGCGGTGCTAGCAACTACGAGCAGTACTTC. The chain has TRBV5-1 and TRBJ2-5; D perhaps matches TRBD2 (5 bases). With the DNA end fitting TRBJ2-7 better, the J assignment may be wrong. This CDR3 has 17 amino acids. CDR1 is SGHRS, CDR2 YFSETQ, per germline.

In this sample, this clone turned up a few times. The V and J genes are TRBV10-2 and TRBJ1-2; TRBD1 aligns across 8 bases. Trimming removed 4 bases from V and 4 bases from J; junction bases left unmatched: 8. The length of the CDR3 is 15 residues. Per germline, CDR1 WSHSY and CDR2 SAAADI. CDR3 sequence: CASSGISDRAYGYTF. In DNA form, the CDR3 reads TGCGCCAGCAGTGGGATCTCGGACAGGGCCTATGGCTACACCTTC.

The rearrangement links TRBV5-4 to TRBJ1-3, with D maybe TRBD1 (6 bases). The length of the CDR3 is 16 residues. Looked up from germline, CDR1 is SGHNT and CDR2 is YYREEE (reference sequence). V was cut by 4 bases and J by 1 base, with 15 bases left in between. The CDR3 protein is CASSPQGTKSGNTIYF. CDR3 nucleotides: TGTGCCAGCAGCCCACAGGGAACGAAATCTGGAAACACCATATATTTT.

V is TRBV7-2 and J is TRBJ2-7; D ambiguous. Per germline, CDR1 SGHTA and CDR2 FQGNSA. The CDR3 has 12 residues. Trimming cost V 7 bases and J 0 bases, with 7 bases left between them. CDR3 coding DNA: TGTGCCAGCACCCCGTCCTCCTACGAGCAGTACTTC. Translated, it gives CASTPSSYEQYF. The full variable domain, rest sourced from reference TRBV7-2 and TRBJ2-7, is GAGVSQSPSNKVTEKGKDVELRCDPISGHTALYWYRQSLGQGLEFLIYFQGNSAPDKSGLPSDRFSAERTGGSVSTLTIQRTQQEDSAVYLCASTPSSYEQYFGPGTRLTVT.

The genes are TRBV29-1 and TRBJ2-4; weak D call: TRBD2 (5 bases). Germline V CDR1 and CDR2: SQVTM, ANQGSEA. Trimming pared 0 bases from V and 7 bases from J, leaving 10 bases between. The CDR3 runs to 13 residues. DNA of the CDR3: TGCAGCGTTGAAGAGGGAGTGTGGAACATTCAGTACTTC. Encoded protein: CSVEEGVWNIQYF.

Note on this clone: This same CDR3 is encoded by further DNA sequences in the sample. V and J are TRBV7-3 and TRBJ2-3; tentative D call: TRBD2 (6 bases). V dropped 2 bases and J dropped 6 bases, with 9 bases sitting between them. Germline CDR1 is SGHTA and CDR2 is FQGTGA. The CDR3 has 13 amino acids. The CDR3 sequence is CASSLGGADTQYF. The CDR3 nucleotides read TGTGCCAGCAGCTTAGGAGGGGCGGATACGCAGTATTTT.

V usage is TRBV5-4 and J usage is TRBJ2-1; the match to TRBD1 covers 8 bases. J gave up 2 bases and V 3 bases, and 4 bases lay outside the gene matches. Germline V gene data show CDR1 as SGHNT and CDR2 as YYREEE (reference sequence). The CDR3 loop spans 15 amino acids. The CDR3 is CASSSDRGTYNEQFF. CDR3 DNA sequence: TGTGCCAGCAGCTCTGACAGGGGAACCTACAATGAGCAGTTCTTC.

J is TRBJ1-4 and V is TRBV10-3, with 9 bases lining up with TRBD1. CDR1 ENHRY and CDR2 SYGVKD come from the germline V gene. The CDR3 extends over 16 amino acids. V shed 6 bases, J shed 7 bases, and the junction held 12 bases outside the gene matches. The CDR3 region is CAISTQGAFPPEKLFF. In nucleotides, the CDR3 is TGTGCCATCAGCACACAGGGGGCTTTCCCACCTGAAAAACTGTTTTTT.

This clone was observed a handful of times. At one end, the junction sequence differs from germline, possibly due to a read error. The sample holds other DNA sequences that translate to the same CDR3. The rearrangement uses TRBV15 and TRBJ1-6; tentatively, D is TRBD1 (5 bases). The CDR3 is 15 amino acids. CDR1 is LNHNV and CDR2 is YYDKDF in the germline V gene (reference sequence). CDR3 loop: CATSRAGTNNSPLHF. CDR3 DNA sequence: TGTGCCACCAGCAGAGCGGGGACTAATAATTCCCCCCTCCACTTT.

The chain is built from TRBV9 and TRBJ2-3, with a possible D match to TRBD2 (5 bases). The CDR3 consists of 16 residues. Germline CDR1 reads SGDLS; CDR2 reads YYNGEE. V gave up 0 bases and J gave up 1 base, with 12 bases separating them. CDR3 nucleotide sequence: TGTGCCAGCAGCGTAGGGGCCCCGGAGGGCACAGATACGCAGTATTTT. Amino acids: CASSVGAPEGTDTQYF. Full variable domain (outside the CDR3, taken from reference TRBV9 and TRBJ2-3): DSGVTQTPKHLITATGQRVTLRCSPRSGDLSVYWYQQSLDQGLQFLIQYYNGEERAKGNILERFSAQQFPDLHSELNLSSLELGDSALYFCASSVGAPEGTDTQYFGPGTRLTVL.

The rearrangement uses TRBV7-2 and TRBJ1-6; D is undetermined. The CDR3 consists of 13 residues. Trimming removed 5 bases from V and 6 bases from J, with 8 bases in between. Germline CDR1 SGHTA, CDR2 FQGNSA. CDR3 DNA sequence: TGTGCCAGCAGCCCGGTGCTTAATTCACCCCTCCACTTT. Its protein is CASSPVLNSPLHF.

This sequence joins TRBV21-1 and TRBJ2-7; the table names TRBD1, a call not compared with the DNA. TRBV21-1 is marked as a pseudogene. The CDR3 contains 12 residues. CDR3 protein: CRQVRSTREQYF. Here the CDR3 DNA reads TGTAGACAGGTAAGATCGACACGCGAGCAGTACTTC.

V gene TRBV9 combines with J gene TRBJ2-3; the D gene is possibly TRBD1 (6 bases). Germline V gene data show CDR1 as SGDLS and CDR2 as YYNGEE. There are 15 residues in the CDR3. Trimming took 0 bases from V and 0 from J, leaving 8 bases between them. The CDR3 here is CASSVGGPSTDTQYF. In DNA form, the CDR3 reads TGTGCCAGCAGCGTAGGGGGGCCGAGCACAGATACGCAGTATTTT.

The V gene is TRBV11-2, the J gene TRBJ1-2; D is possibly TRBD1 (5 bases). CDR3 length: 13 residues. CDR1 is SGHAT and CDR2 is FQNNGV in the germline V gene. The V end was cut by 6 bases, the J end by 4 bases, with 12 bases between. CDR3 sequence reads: CASRAGTPYGYTF. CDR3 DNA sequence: TGTGCCAGCAGGGCCGGGACTCCCTATGGCTACACCTTC.

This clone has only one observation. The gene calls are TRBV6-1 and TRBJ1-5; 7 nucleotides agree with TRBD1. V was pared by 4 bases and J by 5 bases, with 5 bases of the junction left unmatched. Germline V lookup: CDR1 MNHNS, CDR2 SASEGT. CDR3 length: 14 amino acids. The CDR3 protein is CASSGGTDYQPQHF. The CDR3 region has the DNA TGTGCCAGCAGTGGGGGGACAGATTATCAGCCCCAGCATTTT.

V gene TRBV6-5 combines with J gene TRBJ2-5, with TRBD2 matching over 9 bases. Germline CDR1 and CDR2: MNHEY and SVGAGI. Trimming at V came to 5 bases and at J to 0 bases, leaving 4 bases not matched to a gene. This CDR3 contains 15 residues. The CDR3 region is CASSPAGGYQETQYF. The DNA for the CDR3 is TGTGCCAGCAGTCCGGCGGGGGGGTACCAAGAGACCCAGTACTTC.

The CDR3 spells CAISEVGVAYNEQFF. The CDR3 bases are TGTGCCATCAGTGAGGTAGGGGTGGCCTACAATGAGCAGTTCTTC. The chain uses TRBV10-3 and TRBJ2-1, with D possibly TRBD1 on 5 matching bases. The CDR3 runs to 15 residues. The germline gives CDR1 ENHRY, CDR2 SYGVKD. Trimming shortened V by 2 bases and J by 2 bases, and 10 bases separated the two germline ends.

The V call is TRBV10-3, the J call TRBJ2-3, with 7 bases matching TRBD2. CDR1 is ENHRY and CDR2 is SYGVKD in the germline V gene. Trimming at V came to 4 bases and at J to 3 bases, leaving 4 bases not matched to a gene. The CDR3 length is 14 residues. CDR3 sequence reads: CAISGSAGTDTQYF. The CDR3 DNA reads TGTGCCATCAGTGGGTCAGCGGGGACAGATACGCAGTATTTT.

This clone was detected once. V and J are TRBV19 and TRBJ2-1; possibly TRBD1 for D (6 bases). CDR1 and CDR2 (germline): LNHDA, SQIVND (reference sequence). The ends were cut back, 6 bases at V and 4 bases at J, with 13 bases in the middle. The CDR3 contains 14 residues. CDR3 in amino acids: CASSRGGEYNEQFF. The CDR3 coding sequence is TGTGCCAGTAGCCGAGGGGGAGAATACAATGAGCAGTTCTTC.

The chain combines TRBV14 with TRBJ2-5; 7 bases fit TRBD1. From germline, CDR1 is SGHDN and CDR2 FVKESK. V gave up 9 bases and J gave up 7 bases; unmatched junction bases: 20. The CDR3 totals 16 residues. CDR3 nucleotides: TGTGCCAGTTCGGCCCGATTGACAGGGCCCCTCGGGACCCAGTACTTC. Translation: CASSARLTGPLGTQYF. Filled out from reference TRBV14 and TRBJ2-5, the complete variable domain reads EAGVTQFPSHSVIEKGQTVTLRCDPISGHDNLYWYRRVMGKEIKFLLHFVKESKQDESGMPNNRFLAERTGGTYSTLKVQPAELEDSGVYFCASSARLTGPLGTQYFGPGTRLLVL.

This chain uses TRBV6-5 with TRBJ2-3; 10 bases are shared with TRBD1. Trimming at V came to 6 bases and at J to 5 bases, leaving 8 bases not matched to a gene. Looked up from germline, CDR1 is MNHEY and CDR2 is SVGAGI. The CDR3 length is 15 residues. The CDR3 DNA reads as TGTGCCAGCAGAGTTGACAGGGGGCCGGGAGATACGCAGTATTTT. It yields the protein CASRVDRGPGDTQYF.

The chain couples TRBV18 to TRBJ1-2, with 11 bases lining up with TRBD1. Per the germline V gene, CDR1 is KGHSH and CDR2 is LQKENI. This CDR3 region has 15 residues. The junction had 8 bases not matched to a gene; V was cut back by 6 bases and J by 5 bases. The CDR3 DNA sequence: TGTGCCAGCTCTACCAAGGGACAGGGGGGTTATGGCTACACCTTC. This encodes CASSTKGQGGYGYTF. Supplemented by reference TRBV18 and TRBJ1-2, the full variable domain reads NAGVMQNPRHLVRRRGQEARLRCSPMKGHSHVYWYRQLPEEGLKFMVYLQKENIIDESGMPKERFSAEFPKEGPSILRIQQVVRGDSAAYFCASSTKGQGGYGYTFGSGTRLTVV.